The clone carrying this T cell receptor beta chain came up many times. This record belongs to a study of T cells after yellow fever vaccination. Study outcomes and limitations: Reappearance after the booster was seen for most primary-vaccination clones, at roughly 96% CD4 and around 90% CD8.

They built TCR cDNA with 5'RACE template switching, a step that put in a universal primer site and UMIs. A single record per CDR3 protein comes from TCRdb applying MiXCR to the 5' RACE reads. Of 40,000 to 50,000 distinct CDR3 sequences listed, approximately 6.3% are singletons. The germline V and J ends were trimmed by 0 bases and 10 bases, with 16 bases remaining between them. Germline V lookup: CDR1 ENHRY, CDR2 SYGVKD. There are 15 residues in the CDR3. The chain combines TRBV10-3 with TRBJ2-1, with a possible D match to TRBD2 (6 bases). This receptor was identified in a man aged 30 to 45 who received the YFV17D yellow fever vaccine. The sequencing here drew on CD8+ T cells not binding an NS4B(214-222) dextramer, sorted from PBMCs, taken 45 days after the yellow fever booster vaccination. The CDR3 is CAISESGLALREQFF. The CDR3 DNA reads TGTGCCATCAGTGAGTCGGGACTGGCCCTAAGGGAGCAGTTCTTC.